The 29 T cell receptor beta chains below all came from one sample that was sequenced in a study of shared clonotypes between healthy human individuals. TCRdb keeps only in-frame clones here, not all; method: immunoSEQ multiplex PCR. The sample yields about 2.3 million clones, around 93% seen once. Sample: naive CD4+ T cells from PBMCs. Subset noted: CD45RA+ positively selected. The receptors shown here come from a man aged 18-30 years in good health. Some clones in this sample may be carry-over from other donors' samples.

The chain employs TRBV5-5 and TRBJ2-1; weak D call: TRBD2 (6 bases). Between the trimmed V and J ends, which lost 1 base and 7 bases, there was a span of 21 bases. The germline CDR1 and CDR2 sequences are SGHKS and YYEKEE (reference sequence). This CDR3 is 17 amino acids long. CDR3 protein: CASSLFGDSGTWNEQFF. As DNA, the CDR3 is TGTGCCAGCAGCTTGTTTGGAGACTCGGGGACTTGGAATGAGCAGTTCTTC.

This sequence joins TRBV18 and TRBJ2-5, with D perhaps assigned TRBD1 or TRBD2 (5 bases each). V lost 2 bases, J lost 5 bases, and 15 bases lay in between. This CDR3 region has 15 residues. Germline values: CDR1 KGHSH, CDR2 LQKENI. CDR3 nucleotides: TGTGCCAGCTCACCATTTATGTCCAGGGAGGAGACCCAGTACTTC. This gives the protein CASSPFMSREETQYF. Using reference TRBV18 and TRBJ2-5 for the parts outside the CDR3, the full variable domain is NAGVMQNPRHLVRRRGQEARLRCSPMKGHSHVYWYRQLPEEGLKFMVYLQKENIIDESGMPKERFSAEFPKEGPSILRIQQVVRGDSAAYFCASSPFMSREETQYFGPGTRLLVL.

This clone was observed a single time. The genes are TRBV15 and TRBJ2-3; 12 bases fit TRBD2. CDR1 and CDR2 (germline): LNHNV, YYDKDF (reference sequence). The CDR3 runs 18 residues. V was clipped by 3 bases and J by 5 bases; unmatched bases: 12. The CDR3 here is CATSSSRLAGVSKDTQYF. CDR3 sequence (DNA): TGTGCCACCAGCAGTAGTAGACTAGCGGGAGTTAGTAAAGATACGCAGTATTTT.

This clone was detected only once. The rearrangement uses TRBV2 and TRBJ2-3, with TRBD1 identical over 7 bases. Germline CDR1 is SNHLY and CDR2 is FYNNEI. The CDR3 length is 15 residues. Germline trimming cut 4 bases from V and 3 bases from J; bases unmatched to any gene: 7. In DNA form, the CDR3 reads TGTGCCAGCAGTGGGACCCGACAGGGAACAGATACGCAGTATTTT. Its protein product is CASSGTRQGTDTQYF.

On this clone itself: The identical CDR3 is also encoded by other nucleotide sequences in the sample. The chain employs TRBV29-1 and TRBJ2-7, with D possibly being TRBD2 (5 bases). The ends were cut back, 7 bases at V and 3 bases at J, with 10 bases in the middle. The length of the CDR3 is 11 residues. Looked up from germline, CDR1 is SQVTM and CDR2 is ANQGSEA. The CDR3, as DNA: TGCAGCGGGAGGACCGACTACGAGCAGTACTTC. It specifies CSGRTDYEQYF.

The chain employs TRBV14 and TRBJ2-7; possibly TRBD1 for D (5 bases). In germline, CDR1 is SGHDN, CDR2 FVKESK. CDR3 length: 15 amino acids. V was trimmed by 2 bases and J by 6 bases, leaving 17 bases between them. Here the CDR3 reads CASSQHPQGLGEQYF. The CDR3 nucleotides read TGTGCCAGCAGCCAACATCCCCAGGGTTTAGGCGAGCAGTACTTC.

The rearrangement uses TRBV7-7 and TRBJ2-5; TRBD2 is a possible D gene (5 bases). CDR1 and CDR2 from the germline V gene are SSHAT and FNYEAQ (reference sequence). CDR3 length equals 14 residues. Trimming pared 0 bases from V and 1 base from J, leaving 6 bases between. CDR3 loop: CASSLAGAQETQYF. The DNA of the CDR3 is TGTGCCAGCAGCTTAGCGGGAGCCCAAGAGACCCAGTACTTC.

The chain uses TRBV27 and TRBJ2-1; 8 bases agree with TRBD2. Germline V lookup: CDR1 MNHEY, CDR2 SMNVEV (reference sequence). The CDR3 extends over 16 amino acids. The V gene end was trimmed by 3 bases and the J gene end by 10 bases; junction bases not matched to a gene: 14. The CDR3 here is CASSLVKVAGLREQFF. DNA for the CDR3: TGTGCCAGCAGTTTGGTTAAGGTAGCGGGATTAAGGGAGCAGTTCTTC.

The V and J genes are TRBV7-3 and TRBJ2-1, with D uncertain. V gave up 3 bases and J gave up 2 bases, with 5 bases separating them. The germline V gene has CDR1 SGHTA and CDR2 FQGTGA. This CDR3 comprises 13 residues. CDR3: CASSFVPYNEQFF. The CDR3 bases are TGTGCCAGCAGCTTCGTTCCCTACAATGAGCAGTTCTTC.

As regards this clone: Other nucleotide sequences from this sample produce the same CDR3. The chain joins TRBV5-1 to TRBJ2-6, with a possible D match to TRBD1 (6 bases). The CDR3 runs 15 residues. V lost 1 base and J lost 4, with 9 bases in between. Per germline, CDR1 SGHRS and CDR2 YFSETQ. CDR3 nucleotide sequence: TGCGCCAGCAGCTTGCAGGGGTCCGGGGCCAACGTCCTGACTTTC. This gives the protein CASSLQGSGANVLTF.

V and J are TRBV7-2 and TRBJ1-5; TRBD1 is a possible D gene (5 bases). The germline V and J ends were trimmed by 5 bases and 0 bases, with 14 bases remaining between them. This CDR3 region has 16 residues. From germline, CDR1 is SGHTA and CDR2 FQGNSA. The CDR3 protein is CASSPEGFYSNQPQHF. DNA of the CDR3: TGTGCCAGCAGCCCCGAGGGGTTCTATAGCAATCAGCCCCAGCATTTT.

V and J are TRBV11-2 and TRBJ2-5; 7 nucleotides match TRBD1. The end of the DNA aligns better with TRBJ2-7, so the J call may be wrong. Germline CDR1 is SGHAT and CDR2 is FQNNGV. CDR3 length: 15 residues. CDR3 nucleotides: TGTGCCAGCAGCCCCGGTATCGACAGGGCCTACGAGCAGTACTTC. Encoded protein: CASSPGIDRAYEQYF.

This clone appeared a single time. The gene calls are TRBV4-2 and TRBJ2-5; D is perhaps TRBD1 (6 bases). The CDR3 has 15 amino acids. The ends were cut back, 3 bases at V and 3 bases at J, with 14 bases in the middle. Germline V lookup: CDR1 LGHNA, CDR2 YNFKEQ. The CDR3 bases are TGTGCCAGCAGCCACTCAGGGGTTCGGGAAGAGACCCAGTACTTC. This translates into CASSHSGVREETQYF.

The CDR3 region has the DNA TGTGCCAGCAGTCATCTCAGGGGGGCGCCTGCACCCGAGCAGTTCTTC. Protein: CASSHLRGAPAPEQFF. This rearrangement joins TRBV5-6 to TRBJ2-1, with D maybe TRBD1 (7 bases). CDR3 length: 16 amino acids. Trimming removed 5 bases at V and 10 bases at J, with 25 bases between. Germline V gene data show CDR1 as SGHDT and CDR2 as YYEEEE.

This rearrangement joins TRBV27 to TRBJ2-1; D gene uncertain. The CDR3 extends over 15 amino acids. CDR1 is MNHEY and CDR2 is SMNVEV in the germline V gene (reference sequence). V was clipped by 8 bases and J by 4 bases, with 18 bases between them. In DNA form, the CDR3 reads TGTGCCAGCCGGCGGATTACCGGGCCTTACAATGAGCAGTTCTTC. Translation gives CASRRITGPYNEQFF.

V gene TRBV6-5 combines with J gene TRBJ2-2; the D gene is possibly TRBD1 (7 bases). The CDR3 is made up of 14 amino acids. Germline V gene data show CDR1 as MNHEY and CDR2 as SVGAGI. With 6 bases removed from V and 7 bases from J, the gap between germline ends came to 15 bases. The chain's CDR3 is CASRRQGGIGELFF. The DNA of the CDR3 is TGTGCCAGCAGACGACAGGGCGGGATCGGGGAGCTGTTTTTT.

The rearrangement joins TRBV6-5 to TRBJ2-7; the D is unclear. Germline-derived CDR1 and CDR2 are MNHEY and SVGAGI. Trimming cost V 6 bases and J 3 bases, with 9 bases left between them. The CDR3 sequence is 12 residues long. The CDR3 region is CASSTVFYEQYF. The CDR3, as DNA: TGTGCCAGCAGCACAGTGTTCTACGAGCAGTACTTC.

This sequence joins TRBV7-9 and TRBJ2-5, with 7 bases identical to TRBD1. With 5 bases clipped from V and 5 bases from J, the junction kept 11 bases outside the gene matches. This CDR3 has 15 residues. Germline CDR1 SEHNR, CDR2 FQNEAQ (reference sequence). CDR3 in amino acids: CASSKSTGVGETQYF. In DNA form, the CDR3 reads TGTGCCAGCAGCAAATCTACAGGGGTGGGGGAGACCCAGTACTTC. The full variable domain, with the rest looked up from reference TRBV7-9 and TRBJ2-5, is DTGVSQNPRHKITKRGQNVTFRCDPISEHNRLYWYRQTLGQGPEFLTYFQNEAQLEKSRLLSDRFSAERPKGSFSTLEIQRTEQGDSAMYLCASSKSTGVGETQYFGPGTRLLVL.

The chain links TRBV4-2 to TRBJ2-7; TRBD1 or TRBD2 may be the D gene (5 bases each). V was cut by 4 bases and J by 5 bases, with 18 bases left in between. CDR1 is LGHNA and CDR2 is YNFKEQ in the germline V gene. CDR3 size: 15 residues. The CDR3 region has the DNA TGTGCCAGCAGCCCTCCGGGGCGGACTTCGAACGAGCAGTACTTC. Translated: CASSPPGRTSNEQYF.

This chain links TRBV18 with TRBJ2-7; possibly TRBD1 for D (7 bases). V was trimmed by 4 bases and J by 2 bases, leaving 15 bases between them. The CDR3 contains 15 residues. Germline V lookup: CDR1 KGHSH, CDR2 LQKENI. As DNA, the CDR3 is TGTGCCAGCTCACAGGGAGGACAGGTCGCCTACGAGCAGTACTTC. This translates into CASSQGGQVAYEQYF.

The chain links TRBV28 to TRBJ2-1; no reliable D call. This CDR3 has 13 residues. The germline V and J ends were trimmed by 3 bases and 9 bases, with 12 bases remaining between them. Germline values: CDR1 MDHEN, CDR2 SYDVKM. The CDR3 DNA sequence: TGTGCCAGCAGTTTTGGAGTCCTCCCTGAGCAGTTCTTC. As protein: CASSFGVLPEQFF.

As for this clone: In the same sample, other DNA sequences code for this CDR3. The rearrangement links TRBV6-1 to TRBJ2-3, with D uncertain. Trimming took 4 bases from V and 2 from J, leaving 13 bases between them. Germline V gene sequence: CDR1 MNHNS, CDR2 SASEGT. This CDR3 is 15 amino acids long. The CDR3 DNA reads TGTGCCAGCAGTGGTCTTGCAGGCAACACAGATACGCAGTATTTT. It translates to CASSGLAGNTDTQYF.

The chain couples TRBV2 to TRBJ2-3; 9 nucleotides line up with TRBD2. The CDR3 length is 14 residues. With V trimmed by 7 bases and J by 4 bases, 6 bases remained unmatched. The germline V gene encodes CDR1 SNHLY and CDR2 FYNNEI. For the CDR3, the DNA is TGTGCCAGCACTGTAGCGGGAGCCCCAGATACGCAGTATTTT. Protein sequence: CASTVAGAPDTQYF.

This chain connects TRBV4-1 to TRBJ2-3; no definite D call. Trimming left V 1 base short and J 2 bases short, with 10 bases between. CDR1 is MGHRA and CDR2 is YSYEKL in the germline V gene. There are 15 residues in the CDR3. In DNA form, the CDR3 reads TGCGCCAGCAGCCAAGTTCCAGCAGTCACAGATACGCAGTATTTT. Translated: CASSQVPAVTDTQYF.

The CDR3 sequence is CASSSLGQVPGELFF. The DNA of the CDR3 is TGTGCCAGCAGCTCGTTGGGACAGGTCCCCGGGGAGCTGTTTTTT. The rearrangement links TRBV5-6 to TRBJ2-2; 8 nucleotides line up with TRBD1. The V and J ends lost 3 bases and 6 bases, in that order; junction bases with no gene match: 7. The CDR3 contains 15 residues. CDR1 and CDR2 (germline): SGHDT, YYEEEE. Filled out from reference TRBV5-6 and TRBJ2-2, the complete variable domain reads DAGVTQSPTHLIKTRGQQVTLRCSPKSGHDTVSWYQQALGQGPQFIFQYYEEEERQRGNFPDRFSGHQFPNYSSELNVNALLLGDSALYLCASSSLGQVPGELFFGEGSRLTVL.

The J gene is TRBJ2-6, the V gene TRBV19; D may be TRBD1 (6 bases). Germline CDR1 is LNHDA and CDR2 is SQIVND (reference sequence). Trimming shortened V by 4 bases and J by 2 bases, and 12 bases separated the two germline ends. CDR3 length equals 16 residues. DNA of the CDR3: TGTGCCAGTAGTACCAACAGGGATGCTGGGGCCAACGTCCTGACTTTC. This sequence encodes CASSTNRDAGANVLTF.

V and J are TRBV30 and TRBJ2-3, with D possibly called TRBD1 or TRBD2 (5 bases each). Germline values: CDR1 GTSNPN, CDR2 SVGIG (reference sequence). This CDR3 is built from 13 residues. Trimming shortened V by 6 bases and J by 3 bases, and 13 bases separated the two germline ends. The CDR3 DNA is TGTGCCTGTCGGGACCGGAGGACAGATACGCAGTATTTT. Protein sequence: CACRDRRTDTQYF.

The gene calls are TRBV19 and TRBJ1-2; D is unclear. Trimming left V 0 bases short and J 3 bases short, with 17 bases between. The CDR3 runs 17 residues. Germline V lookup: CDR1 LNHDA, CDR2 SQIVND (reference sequence). CDR3: CASSIDHQRKAHYGYTF. The CDR3 DNA follows: TGTGCCAGTAGTATAGATCATCAGCGGAAAGCGCACTATGGCTACACCTTC.

V gene TRBV7-6 combines with J gene TRBJ2-7, with D maybe TRBD2 (5 bases). The V and J ends lost 5 bases and 4 bases respectively, with 18 bases between them. Germline CDR1 SGHVS, CDR2 FNYEAQ. The CDR3 is 15 residues long. CDR3 coding DNA: TGTGCCAGCAGCCCAGGCCAGGCGGGCTTTTACGAGCAGTACTTC. Translation: CASSPGQAGFYEQYF.